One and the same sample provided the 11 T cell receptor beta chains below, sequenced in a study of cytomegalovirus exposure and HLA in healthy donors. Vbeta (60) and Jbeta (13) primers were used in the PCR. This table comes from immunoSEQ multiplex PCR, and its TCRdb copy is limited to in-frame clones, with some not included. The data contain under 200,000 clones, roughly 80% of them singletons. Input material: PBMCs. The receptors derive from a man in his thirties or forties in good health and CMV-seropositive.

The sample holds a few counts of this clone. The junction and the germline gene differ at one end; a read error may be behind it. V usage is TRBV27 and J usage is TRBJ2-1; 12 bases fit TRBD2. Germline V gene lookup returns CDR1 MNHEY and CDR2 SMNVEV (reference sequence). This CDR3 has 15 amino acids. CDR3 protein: CASSAQRLAGAPRVF. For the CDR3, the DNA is TGTGCCAGCAGTGCCCAAAGACTAGCGGGAGCACCCCGAGTCTTC.

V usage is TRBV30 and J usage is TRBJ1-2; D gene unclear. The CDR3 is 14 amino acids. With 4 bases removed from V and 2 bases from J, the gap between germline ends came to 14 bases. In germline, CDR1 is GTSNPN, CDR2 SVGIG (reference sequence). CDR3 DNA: TGTGCCTGGACGATAACGGGGTGGAACTATGGCTACACCTTC. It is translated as CAWTITGWNYGYTF. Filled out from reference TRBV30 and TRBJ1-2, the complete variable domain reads SQTIHQWPATLVQPVGSPLSLECTVEGTSNPNLYWYRQAAGRGLQLLFYSVGIGQISSEVPQNLSASRPQDRQFILSSKKLLLSDSGFYLCAWTITGWNYGYTFGSGTRLTVV.

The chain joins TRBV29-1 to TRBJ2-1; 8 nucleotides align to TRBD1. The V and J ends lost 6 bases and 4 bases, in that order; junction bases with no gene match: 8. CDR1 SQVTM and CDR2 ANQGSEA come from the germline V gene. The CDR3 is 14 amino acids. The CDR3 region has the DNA TGCAGCGTAGTCCGTGACAGGGGTTACAATGAGCAGTTCTTC. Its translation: CSVVRDRGYNEQFF.

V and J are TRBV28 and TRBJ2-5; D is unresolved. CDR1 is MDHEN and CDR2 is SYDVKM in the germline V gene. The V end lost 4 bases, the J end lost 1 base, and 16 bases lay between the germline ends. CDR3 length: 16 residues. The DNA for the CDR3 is TGTGCCAGCAGTTCAAGTGTGGGCGCTCTCCAAGAGACCCAGTACTTC. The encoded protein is CASSSSVGALQETQYF.

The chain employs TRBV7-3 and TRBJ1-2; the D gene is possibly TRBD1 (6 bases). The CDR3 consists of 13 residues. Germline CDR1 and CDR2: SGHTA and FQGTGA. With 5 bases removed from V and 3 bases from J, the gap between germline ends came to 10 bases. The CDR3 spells CASSPYRDYGYTF. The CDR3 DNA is TGTGCCAGCAGCCCCTACAGGGACTATGGCTACACCTTC.

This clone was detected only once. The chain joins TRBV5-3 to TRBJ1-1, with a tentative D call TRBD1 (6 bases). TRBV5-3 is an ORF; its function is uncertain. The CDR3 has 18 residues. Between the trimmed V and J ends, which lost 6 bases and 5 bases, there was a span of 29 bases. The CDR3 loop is CARNPCKSVTGRATEAFF. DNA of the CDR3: TGTGCCAGAAACCCCTGTAAATCCGTTACAGGGAGGGCGACTGAAGCTTTCTTT.

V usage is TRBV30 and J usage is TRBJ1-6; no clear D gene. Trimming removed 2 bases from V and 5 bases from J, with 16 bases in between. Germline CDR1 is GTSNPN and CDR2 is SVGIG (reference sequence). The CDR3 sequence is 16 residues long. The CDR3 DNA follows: TGTGCCTGGAGTCCACGGGTATCCGATGATAATTCACCCCTCCACTTT. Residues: CAWSPRVSDDNSPLHF. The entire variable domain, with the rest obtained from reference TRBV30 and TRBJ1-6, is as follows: SQTIHQWPATLVQPVGSPLSLECTVEGTSNPNLYWYRQAAGRGLQLLFYSVGIGQISSEVPQNLSASRPQDRQFILSSKKLLLSDSGFYLCAWSPRVSDDNSPLHFGNGTRLTVT.

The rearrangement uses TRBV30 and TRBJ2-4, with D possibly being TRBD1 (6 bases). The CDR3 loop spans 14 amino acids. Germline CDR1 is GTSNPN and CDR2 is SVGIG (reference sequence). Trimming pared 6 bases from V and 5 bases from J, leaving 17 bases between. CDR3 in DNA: TGTGCCTGCCACCGAAGGGGGAACGAAAACATTCAGTACTTC. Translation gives CACHRRGNENIQYF.

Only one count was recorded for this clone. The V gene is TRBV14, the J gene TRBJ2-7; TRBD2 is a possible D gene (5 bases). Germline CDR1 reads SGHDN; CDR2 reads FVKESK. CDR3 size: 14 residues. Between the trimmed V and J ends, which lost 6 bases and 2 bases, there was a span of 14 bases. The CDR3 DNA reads TGTGCCAGCAGTTTACAAGGAGGCGCCTACGAGCAGTACTTC. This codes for CASSLQGGAYEQYF.

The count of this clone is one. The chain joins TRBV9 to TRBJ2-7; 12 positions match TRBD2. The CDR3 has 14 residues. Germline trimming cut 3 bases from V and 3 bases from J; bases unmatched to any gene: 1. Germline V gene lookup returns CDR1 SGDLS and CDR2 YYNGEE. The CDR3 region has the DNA TGTGCCAGCAGCGAGGGACTAGCGGGCTACGAGCAGTACTTC. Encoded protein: CASSEGLAGYEQYF.

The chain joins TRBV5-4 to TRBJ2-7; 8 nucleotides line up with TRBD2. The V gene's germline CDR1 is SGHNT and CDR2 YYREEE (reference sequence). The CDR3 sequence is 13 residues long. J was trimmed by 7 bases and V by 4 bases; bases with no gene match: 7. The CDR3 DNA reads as TGTGCCAGCAGCCTTAGCGGGGCTCGGGAGCAGTACTTC. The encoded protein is CASSLSGAREQYF.